The source of this TCR beta chain is a study of blood T cells in healthy people across ages. On this clonotype itself: Antigen: not known.

Healthy Russian Caucasian donors spanned ages about 6 to 100 years. PBMCs numbering at least 7 million were isolated per sample. Broader study findings: When one million T cells were used, diversity estimates were thought to be underestimates. With donor CMV status unknown, expanded clonotype changes were possibly confounded.

The authors ran a second PCR of roughly 6 to 12 cycles using a sample-barcoded 5' primer and a J-beta primer mix. Each CDR3 protein is one row after TCRdb ran MiXCR on the 5' RACE reads. The table shows 550,000 to 800,000 distinct CDR3 sequences, with over 20% occurring only once. Germline CDR1 and CDR2: SGHDT and YYEEEE. The CDR3 runs to 14 residues. Sequenced input: blood. The TCR comes from a man between 70 and 80 years old in good health. V and J are TRBV5-6 and TRBJ2-1, with D perhaps matching TRBD1 (6 bases). TRBJ2-7 matches the DNA end more closely, so the J call is doubtful. The DNA for the CDR3 is TGTGCCAGCAGCTTTCAGGGGCGCGTCTACGAGCAGTACTTC. Amino acid sequence: CASSFQGRVYEQYF.